Following are 8 T cell receptor beta chains from one sample sequenced in a study of cytomegalovirus exposure and HLA in healthy donors (TCRdb year 2017). The protocol used for the library was the immunoSEQ multiplex PCR assay. The multiplex PCR relied on a mix of 60 forward primers for TCR Vbeta segments and 13 reverse primers for TCR Jbeta segments. TCRdb holds this immuneACCESS table with in-frame rearrangements only. Some clones are missing; in checked studies, unresolved V genes explain under half, and the rest has no known cause. For this sample there are about 190,000 clones; approximately 79% appear just once. The ten largest clones represent roughly 1.6% of the sample. Material: PBMCs. The receptors here all came from a woman between 18 and 29 years old in good health and CMV-seronegative.

The chain combines TRBV7-8 with TRBJ2-3, with TRBD2 matching over 9 bases. CDR3 length equals 16 residues. J gave up 0 bases and V 5 bases, and 6 bases lay outside the gene matches. Looked up from germline, CDR1 is SGHVS and CDR2 is FQNEAQ. This CDR3 is CASSRLAGGSTDTQYF. The CDR3 coding sequence is TGTGCCAGCAGCCGCTTGGCGGGAGGGAGCACAGATACGCAGTATTTT.

This clone was found once. The J gene is TRBJ2-3, the V gene TRBV9; D not resolved. CDR1 SGDLS and CDR2 YYNGEE come from the germline V gene. V was shortened by 3 bases and J by 0 bases, with 14 bases between the two germline ends. The CDR3 sequence is 16 residues long. The CDR3 loop is CASSGRTPPSTDTQYF. CDR3 nucleotides: TGTGCCAGCAGCGGCCGAACACCCCCCAGCACAGATACGCAGTATTTT.

Regarding this clone: An end of the junction does not agree with germline; a read error may underlie this. The chain uses TRBV19 and TRBJ2-1, with 11 bases lining up with TRBD2. Germline assignment: CDR1 LNHDA and CDR2 SQIVND (reference sequence). There are 16 residues in the CDR3. CDR3 in amino acids: CASSIGSASGGRARIF. The CDR3 DNA reads TGTGCCAGTAGTATAGGGTCGGCTAGCGGGGGGAGGGCTAGGATCTTC. The full variable domain, rest sourced from reference TRBV19 and TRBJ2-1, is DGGITQSPKYLFRKEGQNVTLSCEQNLNHDAMYWYRQDPGQGLRLIYYSQIVNDFQKGDIAEGYSVSREKKESFPLTVTSAQKNPTAFYLCASSIGSASGGRARIFGPGTRLTVL.

The rearrangement joins TRBV5-1 to TRBJ1-1; the D gene is possibly TRBD1 (5 bases). CDR3 size: 13 residues. Deletions cut 2 bases from V and 4 bases from J, with 9 bases between. Germline CDR1 and CDR2: SGHRS and YFSETQ. This chain's CDR3 is CASSFDGGTEAFF. The CDR3 DNA reads as TGCGCCAGCAGCTTCGACGGGGGCACTGAAGCTTTCTTT.

The V and J genes are TRBV9 and TRBJ1-1; D is ambiguous. The ends were cut back, 0 bases at V and 3 bases at J, with 9 bases in the middle. The CDR3 contains 14 residues. Germline lookup yields CDR1 SGDLS and CDR2 YYNGEE. The CDR3 sequence is CASSVDRDDTEAFF. The CDR3 bases are TGTGCCAGCAGCGTAGACAGAGATGACACTGAAGCTTTCTTT. Full variable domain (rest looked up from reference TRBV9 and TRBJ1-1): DSGVTQTPKHLITATGQRVTLRCSPRSGDLSVYWYQQSLDQGLQFLIQYYNGEERAKGNILERFSAQQFPDLHSELNLSSLELGDSALYFCASSVDRDDTEAFFGQGTRLTVV.

CDR3 residues: CASSFLLQPQHF. Here the CDR3 DNA reads TGTGCCAGCAGTTTTCTCTTGCAGCCCCAGCATTTT. The J gene is TRBJ1-5, the V gene TRBV28; D is ambiguous. The CDR3 loop spans 12 amino acids. Looked up from germline, CDR1 is MDHEN and CDR2 is SYDVKM. V was shortened by 3 bases and J by 7 bases, with 7 bases between the two germline ends.

J is TRBJ1-1 and V is TRBV28; TRBD1 agrees at 7 bases. Trimming at V came to 6 bases and at J to 6 bases, leaving 10 bases not matched to a gene. Germline CDR1 reads MDHEN; CDR2 reads SYDVKM. The CDR3 is made up of 14 amino acids. The CDR3: CASSRNRGQAEAFF. The CDR3, as DNA: TGTGCCAGCAGCCGAAACAGGGGTCAGGCTGAAGCTTTCTTT.

The rearrangement links TRBV27 to TRBJ2-3; the D gene is possibly TRBD1 (5 bases). The CDR3 is 13 amino acids. From germline, CDR1 is MNHEY and CDR2 SMNVEV (reference sequence). Trimming cost V 10 bases and J 3 bases, with 14 bases left between them. The CDR3 loop reads CATSRRGTDTQYF. CDR3 nucleotides: TGTGCCACCTCCCGAAGGGGAACAGATACGCAGTATTTT.